These T cell receptor beta chains were read from a single sample in a study of T cell repertoires in cytomegalovirus infection. Their antigens are not known. One entry per CDR3 protein results from TCRdb running MiXCR on the reads. There are under 40,000 distinct CDR3 sequences in the sample; about 50% occur only once, and roughly 90% lies in the top ten. The starting material was CD8+ T cells from cultured PBMCs, obtained from culture after CMV antigen stimulation. These receptors came from a human donor in good health (CMV status not recorded). Some clones in this sample may be carry-over from other donors' samples. The CDR3 runs from the conserved cysteine through the conserved F or W. A D gene is named only where the DNA matches it firmly. Clone size is stated in some rows and not others, as once, few, many or a class when expanded.

J gene,V gene,D gene,clone size,CDR3 DNA,CDR3 protein
TRBJ2-1,TRBV19,TRBD2,NA,TGTGCCAGTAGTATAGGGACTAGCGGGAGGGTTGAGCAGTTCTTC,CASSIGTSGRVEQFF
TRBJ1-3,TRBV7-9,TRBD1,few,TGTGCCAGCAGAGGACAGGGGTACGCCATATATTTT,CASRGQGYAIYF
TRBJ1-4,TRBV5-5,NA,few,TGTGCCAGCTCCTCCCCCGCCGCAACTAATGAAAAACTGTTTTTT,CASSSPAATNEKLFF
TRBJ2-1,TRBV7-6,NA,NA,TGTGCCAGCAGCTCTCGTACAGGGGAGCAGTTCTTC,CASSSRTGEQFF
TRBJ2-7,TRBV7-8,NA,few,TGTGCCAGCAGCTTCCTACTCGGGGGCGAAAACGAGCAGTACTTC,CASSFLLGGENEQYF
TRBJ2-2,TRBV12-3/TRBV12-4,NA,NA,TGTGCCAGCAGTGCCCCCCTAAGGCTTCACCCCACCGGGGAGCTGTTTTTT,CASSAPLRLHPTGELFF
TRBJ1-5,TRBV7-6,NA,NA,TGTGCCAGCAGCTTAGAAACCTACCCGGCTCAGCCCCAGCATTTT,CASSLETYPAQPQHF
TRBJ1-1,TRBV7-8,NA,few,TGTGCCAGCAGCTCCTTCGGCACTGAAGCTTTCTTT,CASSSFGTEAFF
TRBJ2-2,TRBV7-3,NA,few,TGTGCCAGCAGCGCGGGGAGCACCGGGGAGCTGTTTTTT,CASSAGSTGELFF
TRBJ2-7,TRBV6-1,TRBD1,few,TGTGCCAGCAGGACCCGGGACAGGGGATCCTACGAGCAGTACTTC,CASRTRDRGSYEQYF
TRBJ2-7,TRBV27,NA,NA,TGTGCCAGCAGTTTACGACCAGACATAACAGGGTCCGAGCAGTACTTC,CASSLRPDITGSEQYF
TRBJ2-5,TRBV12-3/TRBV12-4,NA,few,TGTGCCAGTAAAGAAATGACAGGTGGCTGGCAAGAGACCCAGTACTTC,CASKEMTGGWQETQYF
TRBJ2-1,TRBV5-4,TRBD1,NA,TGTGCCAGCAGCTCCCAGACAGGGGGCGTTGACAATGAGCAGTTCTTC,CASSSQTGGVDNEQFF
TRBJ2-1,TRBV11-2,TRBD1,few,TGTGCCAGCAGCCCTCCGACAGGGGTCTATGAGCAGTTCTTC,CASSPPTGVYEQFF
TRBJ2-5,TRBV7-6,NA,NA,TGTGCCAGCAGCCCCCCGGGGCGGGGGACCCAGTACTTC,CASSPPGRGTQYF
TRBJ2-7,TRBV7-2,NA,many,TGTGCCAGCAGCTTAGCAGTCGACCCCTACGAGCAGTACTTC,CASSLAVDPYEQYF
TRBJ1-4,TRBV6-1,NA,NA,TGTGCCAGCAGCCTGAGGGCTCCTAATGAAAAACTGTTTTTT,CASSLRAPNEKLFF
TRBJ1-4,TRBV29-1,NA,NA,TGCAGCGCCCCAGGGGCTAATGAAAAACTGTTTTTT,CSAPGANEKLFF
TRBJ1-2,TRBV5-5,NA,NA,TGTGCCAGCAGTCTTGGAGGGGCATATGGCTACACCTTC,CASSLGGAYGYTF
TRBJ2-7,TRBV7-2,TRBD1,NA,TGTGCCAGCAGCTTGGACAGGGGCCTGTACGAGCAGTACTTC,CASSLDRGLYEQYF
TRBJ1-4,TRBV12-3/TRBV12-4,NA,NA,TGTGCCAGCAGCTCCCTCGGACCAACTAATGAAAAACTGTTTTTT,CASSSLGPTNEKLFF
TRBJ2-7,TRBV7-6,TRBD1,NA,TGTGCTAGCGCCTACGGACAGGGCCAACCCTACGAGCAGTACTTC,CASAYGQGQPYEQYF
TRBJ1-2,TRBV27,NA,NA,TGTGCCAGCAGTCCTACGGACCCTACAAATATCGTCTATGGCTACACCTTC,CASSPTDPTNIVYGYTF
TRBJ2-3,TRBV4-2,TRBD2,NA,TGTGCCAGCAGGGGGGGGATCCGCACAGATACGCAGTATTTT,CASRGGIRTDTQYF
TRBJ2-5,TRBV28,TRBD2,NA,TGTGCCAGCAGACGACTAGCGGAAGAGACCCAGTACTTC,CASRRLAEETQYF
TRBJ1-1,TRBV7-9,TRBD1,NA,TGTGCCAGCAGCCCCGCAGGGGGTCGGGGACCTGAAGCTTTCTTT,CASSPAGGRGPEAFF
TRBJ1-6,TRBV7-9,NA,NA,TGTGCCAGCAGCCTAGACGGTAGGAATTCACCCCTCCACTTT,CASSLDGRNSPLHF
TRBJ2-1,TRBV14,NA,many,TGTGCCAGCAGCCAAGAGTGGGGGGACAATGAGCAGTTCTTC,CASSQEWGDNEQFF